One and the same sample provided the 28 T cell receptor beta chains below, sequenced in a study of blood T cells in healthy people across ages. Through a sample-barcoded 5' primer and a J-beta primer mix, a second PCR was run for roughly 7 to 11 cycles. TCRdb called the 5' RACE reads again in MiXCR, with one record for every CDR3 protein. The table lists about 1.1 million distinct CDR3 sequences, around two fifths of them singletons, with around 13% in the top ten. Sequencing was carried out using blood. The receptor set was obtained from a young man in good health.

The rearrangement joins TRBV4-1 to TRBJ2-5; D might be TRBD1 (6 bases). The J call may be faulty, since TRBJ2-7 better matches the DNA end. The CDR3 is 14 residues long. In germline, CDR1 is MGHRA, CDR2 YSYEKL. CDR3 amino acids: CASSQGPGHSEQYF. CDR3 DNA: TGCGCCAGCAGCCAAGGACCGGGACATTCCGAGCAGTACTTC.

The chain combines TRBV20-1 with TRBJ1-5; D uncertain. Germline V gene lookup returns CDR1 DFQATT and CDR2 SNEGSKA (reference sequence). The CDR3 has 12 residues. V lost 5 bases and J 2 bases, leaving 7 bases between the germline ends. CDR3 sequence reads: CSAVTGNQPQHF. CDR3 DNA: TGCAGTGCTGTAACAGGCAATCAGCCCCAGCATTTT.

This clonotype was seen a few times. This rearrangement joins TRBV20-1 to TRBJ2-4; D is possibly TRBD2 (5 bases). Germline V gene data show CDR1 as DFQATT and CDR2 as SNEGSKA (reference sequence). V lost 2 bases to trimming and J lost 9 bases, with 17 bases between them. This CDR3 is built from 14 residues. The CDR3 sequence is CSARPGGPRSIQYF. CDR3 coding DNA: TGCAGTGCTAGACCAGGCGGGCCTCGGAGCATTCAGTACTTC.

V and J are TRBV9 and TRBJ2-3, with 11 bases that match TRBD2. This CDR3 has 17 amino acids. Germline values: CDR1 SGDLS, CDR2 YYNGEE. V shed 1 base and J 2 bases; nucleotides not matched to a gene: 6. Written as DNA, the CDR3 is TGTGCCAGCAGCGTATTTGGGACTAGCGGACCCACAGATACGCAGTATTTT. Its protein is CASSVFGTSGPTDTQYF.

The chain employs TRBV7-9 and TRBJ2-7, with 7 bases lining up with TRBD2. This CDR3 is built from 11 residues. The germline V gene has CDR1 SEHNR and CDR2 FQNEAQ (reference sequence). The trim removed 4 bases at V and 6 bases at J, leaving 0 bases unmatched. The CDR3 protein is CASSWEGEQYF. The CDR3 DNA sequence: TGTGCCAGCAGCTGGGAGGGCGAGCAGTACTTC.

The V gene is TRBV11-1, the J gene TRBJ2-5, with D possibly TRBD2 on 6 matching bases. V gave up 2 bases and J gave up 2 bases, with 12 bases separating them. This CDR3 is built from 15 residues. Germline CDR1 reads SGHAT; CDR2 reads FQDESV (reference sequence). CDR3 loop: CASSLSGVLQETQYF. The CDR3 coding sequence is TGTGCCAGCAGCTTATCGGGGGTCCTACAAGAGACCCAGTACTTC.

This clonotype came up a few times. V usage is TRBV5-1 and J usage is TRBJ2-5; D might be TRBD2 (5 bases). This CDR3 is built from 14 residues. V dropped 3 bases and J dropped 1 base, with 10 bases sitting between them. Looked up from germline, CDR1 is SGHRS and CDR2 is YFSETQ. The CDR3 loop is CASSSGKSQETQYF. CDR3 in DNA: TGCGCCAGCAGCTCCGGGAAAAGCCAAGAGACCCAGTACTTC.

The V call is TRBV6-5, the J call TRBJ1-1; 7 positions match TRBD1. Trimming removed 6 bases from V and 12 bases from J; junction bases left unmatched: 13. CDR3 length: 13 amino acids. Germline CDR1 and CDR2: MNHEY and SVGAGI. The CDR3: CASSQGDGFTTFF. CDR3 DNA: TGTGCCAGCAGCCAGGGGGACGGTTTTACAACTTTCTTT.

This chain uses TRBV4-3 with TRBJ2-3; D assignment may be TRBD1 or TRBD2 (6 bases each). The V gene lost 4 bases and the J gene lost 5 bases, with 19 bases spanning the gap. CDR3 length equals 16 residues. Looked up from germline, CDR1 is LGHNA and CDR2 is YSLEER. CDR3 protein: CASSRLLSGAVDTQYF. The CDR3 region has the DNA TGCGCCAGCAGCCGACTCCTTTCGGGGGCTGTAGATACGCAGTATTTT.

This chain connects TRBV4-1 to TRBJ2-1, with TRBD2 matching over 8 bases. The CDR3 totals 14 residues. J lost 8 bases, V lost 4 bases, and 7 bases had no gene match. The germline V gene encodes CDR1 MGHRA and CDR2 YSYEKL. The CDR3 nucleotides read TGCGCCAGCAGCCCCGGCCTAGCGGGCTATGAGCAGTTCTTC. Protein: CASSPGLAGYEQFF.

V is TRBV4-2 and J is TRBJ1-2, with D hard to call. V lost 4 bases and J 2 bases, leaving 14 bases between the germline ends. The germline V gene encodes CDR1 LGHNA and CDR2 YNFKEQ. The CDR3 contains 15 residues. This chain's CDR3 is CASSPAVTENYGYTF. The CDR3 nucleotides are TGTGCCAGCAGCCCCGCCGTGACGGAGAACTATGGCTACACCTTC.

This clonotype was seen a handful of times. In DNA form, the CDR3 reads TGTGCCAGCACATTTGCCGGGGAGCTGTTTTTT. It codes for CASTFAGELFF. The gene calls are TRBV12-3 or TRBV12-4 and TRBJ2-2; the D is unclear. V dropped 7 bases and J dropped 6 bases, with 6 bases sitting between them. The CDR3 spans 11 residues.

This clonotype was recorded at least ten times. The V gene is TRBV4-1, the J gene TRBJ2-3; weak D call: TRBD1 (5 bases). V was trimmed by 0 bases and J by 4 bases, leaving 5 bases between them. Germline-derived CDR1 and CDR2 are MGHRA and YSYEKL. The CDR3 is 13 amino acids. The CDR3 nucleotides are TGCGCCAGCAGCCAAGAGGGGCCAGATACGCAGTATTTT. It specifies CASSQEGPDTQYF.

The rearrangement joins TRBV6-5 to TRBJ2-5; TRBD2 matches at 7 bases. Looked up from germline, CDR1 is MNHEY and CDR2 is SVGAGI. Trimming cost V 6 bases and J 2 bases; bases outside gene matches: 9. The CDR3 runs to 15 residues. DNA of the CDR3: TGTGCCAGCAGGTCGACTAGCAGCACTCAAGAGACCCAGTACTTC. Protein product: CASRSTSSTQETQYF.

A word on this clonotype: A clone one base away is much larger, so this may be a read error. The chain combines TRBV20-1 with TRBJ2-4; 7 bases fit TRBD1. The DNA matches TRBJ2-7 better at its end, which makes the J call doubtful. The CDR3 contains 15 residues. The V gene's germline CDR1 is DFQATT and CDR2 SNEGSKA (reference sequence). Here the CDR3 DNA reads TGCAGTGCTAGTACACCGGGACAGAAGGAATACGAGCAGTACTTC. Translating gives CSASTPGQKEYEQYF.

V is TRBV12-3 or TRBV12-4 and J is TRBJ2-2, with TRBD1 matching over 7 bases. V shed 6 bases and J 2 bases; nucleotides not matched to a gene: 15. The CDR3 totals 18 residues. As DNA, the CDR3 is TGTGCCAGCAGCGGTTTCTTAAGGGGGCATCATAACACCGGGGAGCTGTTTTTT. It specifies CASSGFLRGHHNTGELFF.

This clonotype was seen a few times. The chain is built from TRBV7-2 and TRBJ2-5, with D possibly TRBD2 on 5 matching bases. The CDR3 totals 14 residues. Deletions cut 2 bases from V and 0 bases from J, with 7 bases between. From germline, CDR1 is SGHTA and CDR2 FQGNSA. CDR3 coding DNA: TGTGCCAGCAGCTTAACACTAGACCAAGAGACCCAGTACTTC. Its translation is CASSLTLDQETQYF.

The chain links TRBV12-3 or TRBV12-4 to TRBJ2-5; D not resolved. The V end lost 0 bases, the J end lost 4 bases, and 12 bases lay between the germline ends. CDR3 length equals 15 residues. CDR3 amino acids: CASSLALGRLETQYF. CDR3 in DNA: TGTGCCAGCAGTTTAGCGCTTGGCAGGTTAGAGACCCAGTACTTC.

The rearrangement links TRBV7-6 to TRBJ2-7, with D unclear. Germline V gene data show CDR1 as SGHVS and CDR2 as FNYEAQ. The CDR3 length is 15 residues. The V end lost 4 bases, the J end lost 1 base, and 14 bases lay between the germline ends. This CDR3 is CASSSGRSLSYEQYF. Written as DNA, the CDR3 is TGTGCCAGCAGCTCTGGCAGGTCCTTATCCTACGAGCAGTACTTC.

The chain combines TRBV5-4 with TRBJ2-1, with a weak D call TRBD1 (6 bases). V was pared by 4 bases and J by 5 bases, with 10 bases between. Germline CDR1 reads SGHNT; CDR2 reads YYREEE (reference sequence). The CDR3 sequence is 13 residues long. The CDR3 sequence is CASSKDSNNEQFF. For the CDR3, the DNA is TGTGCCAGCAGCAAGGACAGTAACAATGAGCAGTTCTTC.

The rearrangement uses TRBV11-2 and TRBJ1-5; unclear D gene. Germline V gene lookup returns CDR1 SGHAT and CDR2 FQNNGV. The CDR3 has 15 residues. The germline V and J ends were trimmed by 3 bases and 1 base, with 10 bases remaining between them. CDR3 sequence reads: CASSLLPLSNQPQHF. In DNA, the CDR3 is TGTGCCAGCAGCTTGCTCCCACTAAGCAATCAGCCCCAGCATTTT.

The rearrangement uses TRBV9 and TRBJ2-1; no reliable D call. Per germline, CDR1 SGDLS and CDR2 YYNGEE. Trimming took 1 base from V and 2 from J, leaving 7 bases between them. This CDR3 comprises 14 residues. The CDR3 region has the DNA TGTGCCAGCAGCGTACAAGAGACCTACAATGAGCAGTTCTTC. It is translated as CASSVQETYNEQFF.

This clonotype was counted a few times. The chain joins TRBV7-9 to TRBJ2-3, with TRBD2 matching over 11 bases. The CDR3 is 16 residues long. Germline V gives CDR1 SEHNR, CDR2 FQNEAQ (reference sequence). Trimming cost V 3 bases and J 5 bases; bases outside gene matches: 7. The DNA of the CDR3 is TGTGCCAGCAGCTTTGAAACTAGCGGGGGCCAAGATACGCAGTATTTT. It encodes CASSFETSGGQDTQYF.

This clonotype was observed a few times. This chain connects TRBV5-1 to TRBJ1-4; D may be TRBD1 (6 bases). The V end was cut by 3 bases, the J end by 5 bases, with 14 bases between. CDR1 SGHRS and CDR2 YFSETQ come from the germline V gene. CDR3 length equals 15 residues. This CDR3 is CASSYRVGVNEKLFF. The CDR3 DNA reads TGCGCCAGCAGCTACAGGGTGGGGGTCAATGAAAAACTGTTTTTT.

As for this clonotype: At one of its ends the junction is not consistent with the germline gene, which may arise from a read error. The chain uses TRBV12-3 or TRBV12-4 and TRBJ2-1, with 8 bases matching TRBD2. The CDR3 spans 15 residues. The CDR3 nucleotides are TGTGCCAGCAGTTTTAGCGGGGTGACCTACAATGAGCGGTTCTTC. It specifies CASSFSGVTYNERFF.

The V call is TRBV4-1, the J call TRBJ2-1, with D possibly TRBD1 on 5 matching bases. The closer fit of TRBJ2-7 to the DNA end suggests the J call may be wrong. CDR1 and CDR2 (germline): MGHRA, YSYEKL. The CDR3 runs to 16 residues. In nucleotides, the CDR3 is TGCGCCAGCAGCCTGATTGGGGCCAGCTCCTACAATGAGCAGTACTTC. It encodes CASSLIGASSYNEQYF.

The rearrangement links TRBV28 to TRBJ2-7; 7 nucleotides line up with TRBD1. The CDR3 totals 17 residues. Germline V gene data show CDR1 as MDHEN and CDR2 as SYDVKM. V lost 5 bases and J lost 0; bases outside the gene matches: 13. The CDR3 nucleotides are TGTGCCAGCAGTCAACACCTAGGACAGGCACTCTCCTACGAGCAGTACTTC. Its translation is CASSQHLGQALSYEQYF.

This chain links TRBV9 with TRBJ2-2; weak D call: TRBD1 (6 bases). The CDR3 spans 12 residues. V shed 7 bases and J shed 7 bases, with 11 bases lying between them. The germline CDR1 and CDR2 sequences are SGDLS and YYNGEE. CDR3 amino acids: CASRDTSGELFF. CDR3 in DNA: TGTGCCAGCCGGGACACAAGCGGGGAGCTGTTTTTT.